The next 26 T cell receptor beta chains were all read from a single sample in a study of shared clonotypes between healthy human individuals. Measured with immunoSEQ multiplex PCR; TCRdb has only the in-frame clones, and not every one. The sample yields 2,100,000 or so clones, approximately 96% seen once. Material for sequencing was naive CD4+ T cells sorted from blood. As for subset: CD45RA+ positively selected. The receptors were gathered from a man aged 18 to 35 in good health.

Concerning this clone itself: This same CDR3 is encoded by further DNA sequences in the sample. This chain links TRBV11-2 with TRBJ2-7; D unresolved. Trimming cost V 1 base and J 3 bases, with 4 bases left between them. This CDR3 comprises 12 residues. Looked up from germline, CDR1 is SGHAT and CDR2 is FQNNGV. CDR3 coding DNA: TGTGCCAGCAGCTTAGGCCTCTACGAGCAGTACTTC. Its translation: CASSLGLYEQYF.

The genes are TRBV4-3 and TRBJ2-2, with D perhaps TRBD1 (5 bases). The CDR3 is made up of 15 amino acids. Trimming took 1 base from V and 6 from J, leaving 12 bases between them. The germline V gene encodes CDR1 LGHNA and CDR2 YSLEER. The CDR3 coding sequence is TGCGCCAGCAGCCAAGGGATAGGGGTCCCCGGGGAGCTGTTTTTT. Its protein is CASSQGIGVPGELFF.

The CDR3 sequence: CASSQPRAGAPGNQPQHF. The CDR3 bases are TGCGCCAGCAGCCAACCCAGGGCAGGGGCTCCGGGCAATCAGCCCCAGCATTTT. The rearrangement joins TRBV4-1 to TRBJ1-5; possibly TRBD1 for D (6 bases). Deletions cut 2 bases from V and 2 bases from J, with 19 bases between. Germline assignment: CDR1 MGHRA and CDR2 YSYEKL. This CDR3 is 18 amino acids long.

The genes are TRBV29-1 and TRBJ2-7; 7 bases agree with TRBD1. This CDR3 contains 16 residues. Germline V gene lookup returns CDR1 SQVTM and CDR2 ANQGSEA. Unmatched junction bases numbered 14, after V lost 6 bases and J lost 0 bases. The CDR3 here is CSVESPETGSSYEQYF. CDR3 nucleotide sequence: TGCAGCGTGGAAAGCCCGGAGACAGGGAGCTCCTACGAGCAGTACTTC.

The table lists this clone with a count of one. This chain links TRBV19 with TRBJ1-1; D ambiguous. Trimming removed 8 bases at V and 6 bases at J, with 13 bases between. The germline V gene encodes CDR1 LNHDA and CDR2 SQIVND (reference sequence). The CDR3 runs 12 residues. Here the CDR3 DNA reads TGTGCCAGTGGATTAAGACCGCCTGAAGCTTTCTTT. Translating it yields CASGLRPPEAFF.

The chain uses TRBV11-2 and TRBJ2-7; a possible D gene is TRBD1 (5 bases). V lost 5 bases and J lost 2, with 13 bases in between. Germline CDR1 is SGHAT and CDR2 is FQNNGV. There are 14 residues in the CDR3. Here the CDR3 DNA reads TGTGCCAGCAGCCCCTCTAGGGGTCCCTACGAGCAGTACTTC. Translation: CASSPSRGPYEQYF.

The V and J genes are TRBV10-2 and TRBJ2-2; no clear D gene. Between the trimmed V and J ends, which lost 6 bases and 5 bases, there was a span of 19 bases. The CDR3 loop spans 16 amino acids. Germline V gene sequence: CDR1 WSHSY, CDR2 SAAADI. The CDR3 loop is CASRDLGQAGTGELFF. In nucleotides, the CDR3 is TGCGCCAGCAGAGACTTAGGTCAGGCTGGAACCGGGGAGCTGTTTTTT.

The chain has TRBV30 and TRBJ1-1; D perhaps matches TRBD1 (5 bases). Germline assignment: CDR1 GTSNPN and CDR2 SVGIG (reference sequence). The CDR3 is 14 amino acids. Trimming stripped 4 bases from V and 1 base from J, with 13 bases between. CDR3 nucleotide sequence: TGTGCCTGGATCACTTGGGACCCGAACACTGAAGCTTTCTTT. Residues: CAWITWDPNTEAFF.

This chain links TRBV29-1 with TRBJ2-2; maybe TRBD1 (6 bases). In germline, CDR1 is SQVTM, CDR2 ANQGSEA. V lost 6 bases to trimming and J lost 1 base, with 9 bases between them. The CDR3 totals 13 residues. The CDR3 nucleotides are TGCAGCGTCCCGGACAGGAACACCGGGGAGCTGTTTTTT. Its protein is CSVPDRNTGELFF.

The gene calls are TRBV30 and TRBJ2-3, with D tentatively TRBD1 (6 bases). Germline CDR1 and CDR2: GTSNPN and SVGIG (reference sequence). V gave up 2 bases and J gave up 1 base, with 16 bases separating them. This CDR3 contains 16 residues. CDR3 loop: CAWSPPGPGGTDTQYF. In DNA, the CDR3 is TGTGCCTGGAGTCCGCCCGGGCCAGGGGGCACAGATACGCAGTATTTT.

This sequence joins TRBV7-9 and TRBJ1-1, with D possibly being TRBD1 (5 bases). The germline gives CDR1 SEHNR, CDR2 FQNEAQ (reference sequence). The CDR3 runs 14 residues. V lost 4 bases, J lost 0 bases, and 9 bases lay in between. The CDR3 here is CASSWQGMNTEAFF. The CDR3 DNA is TGTGCCAGCAGCTGGCAGGGCATGAACACTGAAGCTTTCTTT.

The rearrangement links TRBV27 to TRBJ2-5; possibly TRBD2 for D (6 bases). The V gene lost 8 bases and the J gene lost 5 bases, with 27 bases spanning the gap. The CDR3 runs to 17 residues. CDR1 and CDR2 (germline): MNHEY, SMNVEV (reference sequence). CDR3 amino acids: CASGRKGPRLVTETQYF. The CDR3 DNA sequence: TGTGCCAGCGGCAGAAAGGGACCCAGACTAGTTACCGAGACCCAGTACTTC.

The CDR3 region has the DNA TGTGCCAGCTCACCTCAGGGGCCAGGCGGGGAGCTGTTTTTT. Translating gives CASSPQGPGGELFF. V usage is TRBV18 and J usage is TRBJ2-2, with D tentatively TRBD1 (6 bases). Germline lookup yields CDR1 KGHSH and CDR2 LQKENI. V was cut by 3 bases and J by 7 bases, with 12 bases left in between. The CDR3 is 14 amino acids.

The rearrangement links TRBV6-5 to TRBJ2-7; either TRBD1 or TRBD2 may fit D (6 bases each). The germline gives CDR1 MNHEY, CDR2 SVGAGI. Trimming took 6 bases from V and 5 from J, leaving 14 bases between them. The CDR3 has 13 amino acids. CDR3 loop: CASRSIGGNEQYF. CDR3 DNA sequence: TGTGCCAGCAGGTCAATAGGGGGGAACGAGCAGTACTTC.

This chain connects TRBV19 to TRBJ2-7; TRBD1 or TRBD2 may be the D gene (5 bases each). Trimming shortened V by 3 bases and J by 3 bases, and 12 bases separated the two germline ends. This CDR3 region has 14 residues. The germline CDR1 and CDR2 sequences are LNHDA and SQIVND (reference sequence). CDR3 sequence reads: CASSIPGSDYEQYF. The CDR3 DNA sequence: TGTGCCAGTAGTATCCCAGGGAGTGACTACGAGCAGTACTTC.

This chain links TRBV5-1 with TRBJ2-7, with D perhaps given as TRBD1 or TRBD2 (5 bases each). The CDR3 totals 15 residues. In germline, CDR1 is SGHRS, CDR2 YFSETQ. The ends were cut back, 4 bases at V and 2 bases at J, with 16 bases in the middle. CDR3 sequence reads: CASSGTGAATYEQYF. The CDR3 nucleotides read TGCGCCAGCAGCGGGACCGGGGCAGCCACCTACGAGCAGTACTTC.

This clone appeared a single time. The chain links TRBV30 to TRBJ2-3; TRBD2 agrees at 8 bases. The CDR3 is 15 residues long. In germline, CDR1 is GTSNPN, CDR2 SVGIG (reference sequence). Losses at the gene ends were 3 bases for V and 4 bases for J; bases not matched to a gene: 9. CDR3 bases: TGTGCCTGGAGAGGGGTGAGCGGGGGTTCAGATACGCAGTATTTT. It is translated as CAWRGVSGGSDTQYF.

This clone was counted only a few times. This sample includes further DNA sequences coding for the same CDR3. The CDR3 protein is CASSFNTGELFF. The CDR3, as DNA: TGCGCCAGCAGCTTCAACACCGGGGAGCTGTTTTTT. J is TRBJ2-2 and V is TRBV5-1; D is undetermined. V was trimmed by 2 bases and J by 2 bases, leaving 1 base between them. CDR3 size: 12 residues. Germline CDR1 SGHRS, CDR2 YFSETQ.

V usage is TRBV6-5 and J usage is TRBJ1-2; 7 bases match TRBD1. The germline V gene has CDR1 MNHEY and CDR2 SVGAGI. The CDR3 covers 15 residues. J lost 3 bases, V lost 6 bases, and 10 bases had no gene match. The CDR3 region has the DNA TGTGCCAGCAGGATGGACAGGCTGTTGGACTATGGCTACACCTTC. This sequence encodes CASRMDRLLDYGYTF.

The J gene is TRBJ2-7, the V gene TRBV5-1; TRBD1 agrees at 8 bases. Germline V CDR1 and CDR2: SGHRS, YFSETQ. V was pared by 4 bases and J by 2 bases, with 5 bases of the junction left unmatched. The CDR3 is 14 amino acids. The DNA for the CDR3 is TGCGCCAGCAGCGGGGGACAGGCTACCTACGAGCAGTACTTC. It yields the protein CASSGGQATYEQYF.

The CDR3 sequence is CASSLTGTGFGQPQHF. Here the CDR3 DNA reads TGTGCCAGTAGTTTGACCGGGACAGGGTTCGGCCAGCCCCAGCATTTT. The gene calls are TRBV19 and TRBJ1-5, with 9 positions matching TRBD1. Germline V gene data show CDR1 as LNHDA and CDR2 as SQIVND (reference sequence). V shed 5 bases, J shed 7 bases, and the junction held 12 bases outside the gene matches. The CDR3 contains 16 residues.

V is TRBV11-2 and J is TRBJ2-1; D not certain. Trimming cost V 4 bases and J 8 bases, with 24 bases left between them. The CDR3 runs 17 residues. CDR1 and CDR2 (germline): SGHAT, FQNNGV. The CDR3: CASSSPVSAGLHHEQFF. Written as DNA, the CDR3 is TGTGCCAGCAGCTCCCCAGTCAGCGCAGGTCTTCATCATGAGCAGTTCTTC. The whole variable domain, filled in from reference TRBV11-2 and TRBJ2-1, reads EAGVAQSPRYKIIEKRQSVAFWCNPISGHATLYWYQQILGQGPKLLIQFQNNGVVDDSQLPKDRFSAERLKGVDSTLKIQPAKLEDSAVYLCASSSPVSAGLHHEQFFGPGTRLTVL.

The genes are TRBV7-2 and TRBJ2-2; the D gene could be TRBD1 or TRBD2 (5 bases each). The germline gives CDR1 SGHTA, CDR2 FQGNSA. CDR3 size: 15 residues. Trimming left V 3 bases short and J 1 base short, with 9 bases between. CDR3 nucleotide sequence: TGTGCCAGCAGCTTGGGACCGGTGAACACCGGGGAGCTGTTTTTT. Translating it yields CASSLGPVNTGELFF.

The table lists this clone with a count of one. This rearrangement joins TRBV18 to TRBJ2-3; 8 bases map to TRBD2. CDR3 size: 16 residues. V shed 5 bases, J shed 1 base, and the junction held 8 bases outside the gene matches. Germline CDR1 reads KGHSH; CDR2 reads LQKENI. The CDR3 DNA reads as TGTGCCAGCTCAGCCTTCTCAGCGGGAGGCACAGATACGCAGTATTTT. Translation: CASSAFSAGGTDTQYF.

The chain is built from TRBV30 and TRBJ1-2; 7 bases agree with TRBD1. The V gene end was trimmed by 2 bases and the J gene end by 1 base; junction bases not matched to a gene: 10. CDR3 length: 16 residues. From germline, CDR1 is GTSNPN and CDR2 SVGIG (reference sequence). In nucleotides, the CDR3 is TGTGCCTGGAGTACCATCCAGGGACAGCTTAACTATGGCTACACCTTC. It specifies CAWSTIQGQLNYGYTF. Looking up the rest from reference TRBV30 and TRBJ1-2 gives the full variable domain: SQTIHQWPATLVQPVGSPLSLECTVEGTSNPNLYWYRQAAGRGLQLLFYSVGIGQISSEVPQNLSASRPQDRQFILSSKKLLLSDSGFYLCAWSTIQGQLNYGYTFGSGTRLTVV.

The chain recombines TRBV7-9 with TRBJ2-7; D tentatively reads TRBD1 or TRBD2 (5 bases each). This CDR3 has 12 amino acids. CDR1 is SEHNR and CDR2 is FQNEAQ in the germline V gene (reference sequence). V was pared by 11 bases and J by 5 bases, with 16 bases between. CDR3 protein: CAGRALGDEQYF. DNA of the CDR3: TGTGCCGGCCGGGCACTGGGGGACGAGCAGTACTTC.